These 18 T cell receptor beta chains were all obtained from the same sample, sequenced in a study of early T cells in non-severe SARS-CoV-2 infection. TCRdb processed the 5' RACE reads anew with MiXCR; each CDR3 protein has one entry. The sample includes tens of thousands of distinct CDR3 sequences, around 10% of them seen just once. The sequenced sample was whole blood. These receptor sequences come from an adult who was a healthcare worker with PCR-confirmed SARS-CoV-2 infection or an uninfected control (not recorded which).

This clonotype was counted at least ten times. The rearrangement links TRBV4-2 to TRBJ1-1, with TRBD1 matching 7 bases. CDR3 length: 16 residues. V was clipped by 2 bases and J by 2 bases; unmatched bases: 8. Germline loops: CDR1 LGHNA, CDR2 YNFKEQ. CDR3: CASSQLTGTKNTEAFF. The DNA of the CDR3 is TGTGCCAGCAGCCAACTGACAGGGACGAAAAACACTGAAGCTTTCTTT.

Here the CDR3 DNA reads TGTGCCAGCAGTTTTTTAGCTTTTAGCCAAGAGACCCAGTACTTC. Residues: CASSFLAFSQETQYF. V and J are TRBV28 and TRBJ2-5; no clear D gene. Germline CDR1 MDHEN, CDR2 SYDVKM. V was pared by 3 bases and J by 1 base, with 12 bases between. This CDR3 spans 15 amino acids.

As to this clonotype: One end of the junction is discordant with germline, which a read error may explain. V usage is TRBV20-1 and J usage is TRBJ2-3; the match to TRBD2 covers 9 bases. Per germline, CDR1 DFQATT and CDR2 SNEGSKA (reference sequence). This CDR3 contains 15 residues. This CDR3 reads CCARVGAGGTDTQYF. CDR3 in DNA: TGCTGTGCTAGAGTTGGAGCGGGGGGTACAGATACGCAGTATTTT.

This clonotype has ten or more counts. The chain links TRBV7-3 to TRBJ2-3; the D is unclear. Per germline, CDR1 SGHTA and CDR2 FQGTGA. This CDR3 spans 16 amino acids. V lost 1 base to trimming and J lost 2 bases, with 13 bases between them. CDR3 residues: CASSLNPSWATDTQYF. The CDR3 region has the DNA TGTGCCAGCAGCTTAAATCCTTCGTGGGCCACAGATACGCAGTATTTT.

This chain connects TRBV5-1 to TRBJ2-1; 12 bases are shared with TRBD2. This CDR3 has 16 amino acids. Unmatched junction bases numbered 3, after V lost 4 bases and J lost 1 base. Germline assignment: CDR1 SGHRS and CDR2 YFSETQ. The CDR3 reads CASSPTSGGSYNEQFF. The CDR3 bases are TGCGCCAGCAGCCCAACTAGCGGGGGGTCCTACAATGAGCAGTTCTTC.

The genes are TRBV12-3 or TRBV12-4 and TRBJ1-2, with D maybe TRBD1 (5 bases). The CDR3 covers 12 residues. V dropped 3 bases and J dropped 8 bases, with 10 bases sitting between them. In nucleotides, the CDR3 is TGTGCCAGCAGTTTGTGGGGGACCGGCTACACCTTC. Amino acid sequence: CASSLWGTGYTF.

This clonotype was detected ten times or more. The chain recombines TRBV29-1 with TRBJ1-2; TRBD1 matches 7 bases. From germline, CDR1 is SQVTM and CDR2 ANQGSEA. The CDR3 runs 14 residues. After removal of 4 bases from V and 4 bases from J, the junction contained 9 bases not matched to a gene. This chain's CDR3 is CSVASQTGTYGYTF. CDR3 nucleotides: TGCAGCGTTGCGTCCCAGACAGGGACCTATGGCTACACCTTC. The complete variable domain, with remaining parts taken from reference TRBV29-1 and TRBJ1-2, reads SAVISQKPSRDICQRGTSLTIQCQVDSQVTMMFWYRQQPGQSLTLIATANQGSEATYESGFVIDKFPISRPNLTFSTLTVSNMSPEDSSIYLCSVASQTGTYGYTFGSGTRLTVV.

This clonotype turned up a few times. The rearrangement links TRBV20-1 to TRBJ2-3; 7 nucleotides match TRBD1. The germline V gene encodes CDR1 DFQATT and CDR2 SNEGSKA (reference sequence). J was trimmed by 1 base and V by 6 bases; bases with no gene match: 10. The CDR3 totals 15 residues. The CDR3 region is CSAPRQGTGTDTQYF. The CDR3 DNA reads TGCAGTGCCCCACGACAGGGAACGGGCACAGATACGCAGTATTTT.

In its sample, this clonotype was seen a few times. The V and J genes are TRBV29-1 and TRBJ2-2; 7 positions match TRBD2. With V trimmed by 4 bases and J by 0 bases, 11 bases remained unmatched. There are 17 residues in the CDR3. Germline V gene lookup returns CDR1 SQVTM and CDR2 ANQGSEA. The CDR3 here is CSVAGSASGANTGELFF. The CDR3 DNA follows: TGCAGCGTTGCTGGGTCGGCTAGCGGAGCGAACACCGGGGAGCTGTTTTTT.

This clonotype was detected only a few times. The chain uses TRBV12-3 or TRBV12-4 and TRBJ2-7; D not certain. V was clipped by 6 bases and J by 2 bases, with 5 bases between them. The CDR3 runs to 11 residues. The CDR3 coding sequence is TGTGCCAGCAGACTTACCTACGAGCAGTACTTC. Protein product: CASRLTYEQYF.

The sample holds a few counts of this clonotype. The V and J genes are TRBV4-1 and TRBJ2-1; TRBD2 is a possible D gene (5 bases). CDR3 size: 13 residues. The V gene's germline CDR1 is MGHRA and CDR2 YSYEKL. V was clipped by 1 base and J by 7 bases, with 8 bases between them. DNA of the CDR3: TGCGCCAGCAGCCAAGTTAGCGAAAATGAGCAGTTCTTC. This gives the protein CASSQVSENEQFF.

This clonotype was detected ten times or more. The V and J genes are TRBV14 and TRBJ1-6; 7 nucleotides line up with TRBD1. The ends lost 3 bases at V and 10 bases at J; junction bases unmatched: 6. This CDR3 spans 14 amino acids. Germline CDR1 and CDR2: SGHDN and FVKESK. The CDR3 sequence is CASSQTGRGSPLHF. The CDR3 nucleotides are TGTGCCAGCAGCCAGACAGGGCGAGGATCACCCCTCCACTTT.

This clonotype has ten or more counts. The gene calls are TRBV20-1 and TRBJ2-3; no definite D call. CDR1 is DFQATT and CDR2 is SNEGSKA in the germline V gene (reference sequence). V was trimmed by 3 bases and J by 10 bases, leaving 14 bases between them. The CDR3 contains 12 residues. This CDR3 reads CSASGSTFAQYF. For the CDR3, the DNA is TGCAGTGCTAGCGGCTCCACTTTCGCGCAGTATTTT.

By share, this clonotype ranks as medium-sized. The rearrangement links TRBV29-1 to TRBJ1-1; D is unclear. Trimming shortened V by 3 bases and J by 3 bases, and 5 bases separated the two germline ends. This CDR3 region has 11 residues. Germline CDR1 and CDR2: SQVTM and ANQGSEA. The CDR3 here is CSVEIDTEAFF. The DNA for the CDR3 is TGCAGCGTTGAGATTGACACTGAAGCTTTCTTT. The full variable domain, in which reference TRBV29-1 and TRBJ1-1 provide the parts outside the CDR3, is SAVISQKPSRDICQRGTSLTIQCQVDSQVTMMFWYRQQPGQSLTLIATANQGSEATYESGFVIDKFPISRPNLTFSTLTVSNMSPEDSSIYLCSVEIDTEAFFGQGTRLTVV.

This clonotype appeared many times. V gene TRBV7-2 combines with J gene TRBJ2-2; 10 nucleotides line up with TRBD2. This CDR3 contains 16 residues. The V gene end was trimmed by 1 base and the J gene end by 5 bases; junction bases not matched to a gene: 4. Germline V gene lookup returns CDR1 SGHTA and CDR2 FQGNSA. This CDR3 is CASSLGVAGGTGELFF. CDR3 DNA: TGTGCCAGCAGCTTAGGGGTAGCGGGAGGTACCGGGGAGCTGTTTTTT.

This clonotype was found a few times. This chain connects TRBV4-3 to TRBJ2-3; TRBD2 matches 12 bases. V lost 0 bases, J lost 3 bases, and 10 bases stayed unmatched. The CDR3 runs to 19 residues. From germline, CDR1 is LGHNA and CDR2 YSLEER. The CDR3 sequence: CASSQDPTSGSGATDTQYF. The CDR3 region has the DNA TGCGCCAGCAGCCAAGATCCGACTAGCGGGAGTGGAGCAACAGATACGCAGTATTTT.

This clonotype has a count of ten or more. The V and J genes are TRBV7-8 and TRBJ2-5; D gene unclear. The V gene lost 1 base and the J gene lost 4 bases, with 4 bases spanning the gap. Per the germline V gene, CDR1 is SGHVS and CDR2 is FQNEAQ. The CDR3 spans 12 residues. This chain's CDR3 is CASSLDRETQYF. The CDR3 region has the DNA TGTGCCAGCAGCTTAGATCGAGAGACCCAGTACTTC.

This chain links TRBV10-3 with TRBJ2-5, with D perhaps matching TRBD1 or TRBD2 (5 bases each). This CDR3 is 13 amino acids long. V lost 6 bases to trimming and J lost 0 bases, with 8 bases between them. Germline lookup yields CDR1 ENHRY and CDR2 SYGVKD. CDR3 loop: CAISSGHQETQYF. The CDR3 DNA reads TGTGCCATCAGCTCGGGACACCAAGAGACCCAGTACTTC.